This T cell receptor (beta chain) was observed in a study of shared clonotypes between healthy human individuals. Clones were sequenced by immunoSEQ multiplex PCR, and TCRdb holds only the in-frame ones, with some missing. The repertoire holds about 230,000 clones, with 50% to 80% as singletons. Germline V CDR1 and CDR2: SGHKS, YYEKEE (reference sequence). Unmatched junction bases numbered 22, after V lost 4 bases and J lost 9 bases. The CDR3 covers 20 residues. The source is a man younger than 40 in good health. The rearrangement uses TRBV5-5 and TRBJ2-2, with 12 bases identical to TRBD2. Sequencing input: memory CD4+ T cells sorted from blood. Regarding subset: CD45RA-negative fraction. The chain's CDR3 is CASSRDGPPKLAGGPRELFF. The DNA of the CDR3 is TGTGCCAGCAGCCGTGACGGACCTCCCAAGCTAGCGGGAGGGCCTCGGGAGCTGTTTTTT.